The present entry profiles one T cell receptor beta chain with its context. Its target is not known. The time point was: patch test 3, about 24 weeks after DPC sensitization. Regarding treatment: therapeutic diphenylcyclopropenone sensitization with weekly scalp DPC. TCRdb reanalysed the RACE reads using MiXCR and keeps one entry per CDR3 protein. The data hold roughly 50,000 distinct CDR3 sequences, with roughly 9.5% observed a single time. The CDR3 loop spans 16 amino acids. From germline, CDR1 is MDHEN and CDR2 SYDVKM. Germline trimming cut 5 bases from V and 0 bases from J; bases unmatched to any gene: 9. This entry belongs to a study of human T cells and chemical hapten exposure. The overall study: Once 0.01% DPC had been applied to the upper back by patch test, readings were taken at 6 days.

Regarding the study as a whole: TCRs whose frequency exceeded 1 in 1000 remained the same following DPC sensitization. Counts of TCRs expanded at PT1 correlated positively with patch test score.

The TCR sequence derives from a woman in her forties with alopecia areata. Some clones in this sample may be carry-over from other donors' samples. The sample was whole blood, taken in connection with sensitization to the hapten diphenylcyclopropenone (DPC). This chain uses TRBV28 with TRBJ2-5; 7 bases fit TRBD1. Here the CDR3 DNA reads TGTGCCAGCAGTCCCAACTTCGACAGGGACCAAGAGACCCAGTACTTC. Translation: CASSPNFDRDQETQYF.